This T cell receptor beta chain was found in a study of T cells after yellow fever vaccination. Study at large: Where fractions had low cell numbers, libraries were prepared from them with the SMART-Seq v4 Ultra Low Input RNA kit.

This clonotype showed up many times. Its antigen is undetermined. V lost 7 bases and J 0 bases, leaving 13 bases between the germline ends. Per germline, CDR1 MNHEY and CDR2 SVGAGI. The CDR3 extends over 15 amino acids. 5'RACE template switching generated TCR cDNA, adding a universal primer site and UMIs. TCRdb called the 5' RACE reads again in MiXCR, with one record for every CDR3 protein. This sample has 400,000 or so distinct CDR3 sequences, with approximately 18% found just once. Whole-study findings and limits: Reappearance after the booster was observed for most primary-vaccination clones (roughly 96% CD4, less than 90% CD8). Secondary responses were weaker yet peaked faster, day 5 versus 15.

The sequence came from a man between 18 and 29 years old who received the YFV17D yellow fever vaccine. This chain connects TRBV6-5 to TRBJ2-1; D remains ambiguous. Sequences were derived from PBMCs, sampled before the yellow fever booster vaccination. The CDR3 here is CASNKGESSYNEQFF. For the CDR3, the DNA is TGTGCCAGCAACAAAGGAGAGAGCTCCTACAATGAGCAGTTCTTC.